Presented here are 12 T cell receptor beta chains from one specimen sequenced in a study of molecular identifiers for immune sequencing clone quantification. TCRdb independently ran MiXCR on the PCR reads; one entry per CDR3 protein. The repertoire holds fewer than 45,000 distinct CDR3 sequences, with approximately 24% as singletons. The material sequenced was naive CD8+ T cells from blood, with Jurkat cell RNA spiked in. Subset: FACS-sorted CD8+CD4-CCR7+CD45RA+ naive T cells. These receptors were obtained from a human donor in good health. Some libraries in this study had Jurkat cell RNA spiked in.

On this clonotype itself: A read error may explain this, as a much larger clone is one base away. The rearrangement links TRBV9 to TRBJ2-3, with 8 bases matching TRBD2. The CDR3 sequence is 15 residues long. Germline V gene sequence: CDR1 SGDLS, CDR2 YYNGEE. CDR3 loop: CAGSAGTSDADTQYF. DNA of the CDR3: TGTGCCGGCAGCGCCGGGACTAGTGATGCAGATACGCAGTATTTT.

This clonotype has a count of ten or more. This sequence joins TRBV19 and TRBJ2-1; D gene uncertain. This CDR3 contains 14 residues. Germline values: CDR1 LNHDA, CDR2 SQIVND (reference sequence). V lost 1 base to trimming and J lost 6 bases, with 10 bases between them. CDR3: CASSIGSSRNEQFF. CDR3 sequence (DNA): TGTGCCAGTAGTATAGGTTCTAGTCGCAATGAGCAGTTCTTC.

Many counts were recorded for this clonotype. The chain is built from TRBV7-7 and TRBJ1-5; no definite D call. V was shortened by 5 bases and J by 2 bases, with 25 bases between the two germline ends. Germline V gene lookup returns CDR1 SSHAT and CDR2 FNYEAQ (reference sequence). CDR3 length: 19 residues. This chain's CDR3 is CASSPEKKIPKTGNQPQHF. The CDR3 bases are TGTGCCAGCAGCCCAGAGAAAAAGATTCCAAAAACTGGCAATCAGCCCCAGCATTTT.

This clonotype was detected ten times or more. The chain uses TRBV28 and TRBJ2-1; unclear D gene. Per germline, CDR1 MDHEN and CDR2 SYDVKM. CDR3 length: 13 amino acids. V was shortened by 6 bases and J by 7 bases, with 13 bases between the two germline ends. Here the CDR3 DNA reads TGTGCCAGCAGGCCCGGATTACTAAATGAGCAGTTCTTC. Protein sequence: CASRPGLLNEQFF. The whole variable domain, remainder taken from reference TRBV28 and TRBJ2-1, is DVKVTQSSRYLVKRTGEKVFLECVQDMDHENMFWYRQDPGLGLRLIYFSYDVKMKEKGDIPEGYSVSREKKERFSLILESASTNQTSMYLCASRPGLLNEQFFGPGTRLTVL.

There are many counts of this clonotype. Germline is not matched at one junction end, which may reflect a read error. The CDR3 spells CASSVAPDGNSPLHF. CDR3 nucleotides: TGTGCCAGCAGCGTAGCACCGGACGGTAATTCACCCCTCCACTTT. The chain combines TRBV7-6 with TRBJ1-6; D ambiguous. CDR3 length: 15 residues. Germline values: CDR1 SGHVS, CDR2 FNYEAQ.

This clonotype showed up just a few times. One end of the junction does not line up with germline, which may come from a read error. The V gene is TRBV12-3 or TRBV12-4, the J gene TRBJ2-5; either TRBD1 or TRBD2 may supply D (5 bases each). CDR3 length: 14 amino acids. The chain's CDR3 is CAGSLASGMETQYF. In DNA, the CDR3 is TGTGCCGGCAGTTTAGCGTCAGGGATGGAGACCCAGTACTTC.

Many counts were recorded for this clonotype. The V and J genes are TRBV5-5 and TRBJ1-2; D gene ambiguous. The CDR3 runs to 15 residues. V dropped 1 base and J dropped 6 bases, with 16 bases sitting between them. CDR1 SGHKS and CDR2 YYEKEE come from the germline V gene (reference sequence). The DNA for the CDR3 is TGTGCCAGCAGCTTGCAGGCAGTTAGTCCCAATGGCTACACCTTC. Translating it yields CASSLQAVSPNGYTF.

This clonotype was detected ten times or more. The gene calls are TRBV20-1 and TRBJ2-5; D ambiguous. Germline CDR1 reads DFQATT; CDR2 reads SNEGSKA (reference sequence). Trimming removed 0 bases at V and 0 bases at J, with 11 bases between. The CDR3 is made up of 15 amino acids. The CDR3 here is CSARDLAYYQETQYF. The CDR3 DNA reads TGCAGTGCTAGAGATTTGGCTTACTACCAAGAGACCCAGTACTTC.

This chain uses TRBV9 with TRBJ1-5; unclear D gene. The CDR3 runs to 14 residues. With 0 bases removed from V and 4 bases from J, the gap between germline ends came to 8 bases. In germline, CDR1 is SGDLS, CDR2 YYNGEE. For the CDR3, the DNA is TGTGCCAGCAGCGTAGGGCCAGCGAATCAGCCCCAGCATTTT. Amino acids: CASSVGPANQPQHF.

This clonotype was seen at least ten times. V usage is TRBV4-3 and J usage is TRBJ2-5; no reliable D call. The CDR3 spans 13 residues. Trimming removed 0 bases at V and 4 bases at J, with 6 bases between. Germline V gene lookup returns CDR1 LGHNA and CDR2 YSLEER. DNA for the CDR3: TGCGCCAGCAGCCAAGATAGGGTAGAGACCCAGTACTTC. This translates into CASSQDRVETQYF.

This clonotype has at least ten counts. V and J are TRBV4-2 and TRBJ2-7; TRBD2 might be the D (6 bases). Trimming left V 4 bases short and J 6 bases short, with 25 bases between. Germline loops: CDR1 LGHNA, CDR2 YNFKEQ. The CDR3 is 17 residues long. CDR3 sequence (DNA): TGTGCCAGCAGCCCCCGGGACGGGAGACTCGAGTCCCTCGAGCAGTACTTC. This encodes CASSPRDGRLESLEQYF.

Of note for this clonotype: This may arise from a read error, as a much more abundant clone is one base away. The chain combines TRBV4-3 with TRBJ2-1; 9 bases agree with TRBD1. This CDR3 contains 15 residues. The junction had 7 bases not matched to a gene; V was cut back by 4 bases and J by 6 bases. Germline CDR1 LGHNA, CDR2 YSLEER. The CDR3 coding sequence is TGCGCCAGCAGCCGAGAATGGACAGGGGTCAATGAGCAGTTCTTC. This encodes CASSREWTGVNEQFF.